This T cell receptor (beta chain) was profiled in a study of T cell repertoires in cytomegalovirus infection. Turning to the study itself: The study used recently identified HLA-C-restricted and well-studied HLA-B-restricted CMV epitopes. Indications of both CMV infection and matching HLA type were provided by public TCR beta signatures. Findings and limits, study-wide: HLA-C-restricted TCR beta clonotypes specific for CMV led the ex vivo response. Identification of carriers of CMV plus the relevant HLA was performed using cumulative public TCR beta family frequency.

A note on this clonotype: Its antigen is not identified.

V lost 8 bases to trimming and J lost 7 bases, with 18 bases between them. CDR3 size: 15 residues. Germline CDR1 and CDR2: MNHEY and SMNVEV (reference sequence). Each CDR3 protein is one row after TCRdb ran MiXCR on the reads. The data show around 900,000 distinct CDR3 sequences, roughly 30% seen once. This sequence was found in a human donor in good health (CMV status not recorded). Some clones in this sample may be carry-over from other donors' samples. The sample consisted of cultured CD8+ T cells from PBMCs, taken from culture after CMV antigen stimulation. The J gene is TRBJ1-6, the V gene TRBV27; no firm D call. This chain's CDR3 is CASSISEGRNSPLHF. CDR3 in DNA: TGTGCCAGCTCCATTTCGGAGGGTCGGAATTCACCCCTCCACTTT.